This TCR beta chain is from a study of response to subunit inactivated influenza vaccine. With 4 bases removed from V and 4 bases from J, the gap between germline ends came to 8 bases. The CDR3 spans 13 residues. Germline CDR1 is SGHDT and CDR2 is YYEEEE. TCRdb used MiXCR to reprocess the RT-PCR reads, holding one entry per CDR3 protein. The data show almost 250,000 distinct CDR3 sequences, 9% to 15% seen once. The sample in question was non-naive T cells sorted from PBMCs, obtained 14 days before vaccination. J is TRBJ2-2 and V is TRBV5-6; D tentatively reads TRBD1 or TRBD2 (5 bases each). The clonotype comes from a middle-aged man who received an inactivated influenza vaccine. The CDR3 spells CASSGGITGELFF. CDR3 nucleotides: TGTGCCAGCAGCGGGGGTATCACCGGGGAGCTGTTTTTT.